This T cell receptor (beta chain) was sequenced for a study of blood T cells in healthy people across ages. This clonotype was observed a single time. The antigen is undetermined. CDR3 length: 16 residues. From germline, CDR1 is SGHAT and CDR2 FQDESV (reference sequence). Trimming pared 2 bases from V and 8 bases from J, leaving 19 bases between. Sample-barcoded 5' priming and a J-beta primer mix drove a second PCR of 7 to 11 cycles. From the 5' RACE reads, TCRdb called clonotypes with MiXCR, one entry per CDR3 protein. The sample yields hundreds of thousands of distinct CDR3 sequences, about 61% seen once. Study conclusions and caveats: Per million T cells, TCR beta diversity dropped roughly linearly as age increased.

V gene TRBV11-1 combines with J gene TRBJ2-1, with D possibly being TRBD1 or TRBD2 (7 bases each). The sequencing input was blood. This sequence was found in a man between 35 and 55 years old in good health. The CDR3 reads CASSLLARGRGDEQFF. The CDR3 region has the DNA TGTGCCAGCAGCTTATTGGCCAGGGGGAGGGGGGATGAGCAGTTCTTC.